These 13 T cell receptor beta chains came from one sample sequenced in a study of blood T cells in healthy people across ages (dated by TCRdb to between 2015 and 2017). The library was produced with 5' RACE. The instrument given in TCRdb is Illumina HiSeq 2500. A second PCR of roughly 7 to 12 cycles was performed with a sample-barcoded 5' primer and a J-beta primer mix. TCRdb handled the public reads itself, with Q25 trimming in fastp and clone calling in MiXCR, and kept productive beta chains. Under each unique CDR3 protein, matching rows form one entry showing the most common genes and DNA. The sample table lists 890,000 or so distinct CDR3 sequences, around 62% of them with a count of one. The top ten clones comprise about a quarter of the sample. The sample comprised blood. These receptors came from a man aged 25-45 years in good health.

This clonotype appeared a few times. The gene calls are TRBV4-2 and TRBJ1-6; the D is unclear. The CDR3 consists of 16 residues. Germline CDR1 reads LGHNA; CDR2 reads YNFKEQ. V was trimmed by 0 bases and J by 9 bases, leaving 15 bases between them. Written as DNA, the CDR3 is TGTGCCAGCAGCCAAGATTCTACAAGCTTGAGTTCACCCCTCCACTTT. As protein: CASSQDSTSLSSPLHF.

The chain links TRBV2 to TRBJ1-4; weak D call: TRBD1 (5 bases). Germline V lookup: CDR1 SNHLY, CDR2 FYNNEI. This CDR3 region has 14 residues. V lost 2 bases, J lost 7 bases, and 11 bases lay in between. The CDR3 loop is CASSETGGPEKLFF. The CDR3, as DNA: TGTGCCAGCAGTGAAACAGGCGGCCCTGAAAAACTGTTTTTT.

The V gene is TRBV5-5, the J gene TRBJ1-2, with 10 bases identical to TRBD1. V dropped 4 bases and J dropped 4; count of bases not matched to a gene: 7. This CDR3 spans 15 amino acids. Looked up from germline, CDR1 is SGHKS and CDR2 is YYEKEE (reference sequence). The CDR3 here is CASSASGQGVYGYTF. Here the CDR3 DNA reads TGTGCCAGCAGCGCTTCAGGACAGGGGGTCTATGGCTACACCTTC.

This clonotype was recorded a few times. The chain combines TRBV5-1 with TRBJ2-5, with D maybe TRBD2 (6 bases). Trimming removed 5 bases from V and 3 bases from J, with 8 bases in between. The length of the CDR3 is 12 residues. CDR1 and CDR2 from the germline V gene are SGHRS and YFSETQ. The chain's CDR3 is CASSGGEETQYF. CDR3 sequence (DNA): TGCGCCAGCAGTGGCGGGGAAGAGACCCAGTACTTC.

The CDR3 coding sequence is TGTGCCAGCAGTCGCGACACAAGGGGTTCACCCCTCCACTTT. This encodes CASSRDTRGSPLHF. The V call is TRBV12-3 or TRBV12-4, the J call TRBJ1-6, with D tentatively TRBD1 (5 bases). Trimming removed 5 bases from V and 9 bases from J, with 14 bases in between. This CDR3 has 14 amino acids.

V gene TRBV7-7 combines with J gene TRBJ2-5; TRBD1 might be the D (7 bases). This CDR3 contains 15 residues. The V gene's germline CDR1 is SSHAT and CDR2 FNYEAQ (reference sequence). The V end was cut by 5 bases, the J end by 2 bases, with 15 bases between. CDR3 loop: CASSGGTAEQETQYF. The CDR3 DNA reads TGTGCCAGCAGCGGCGGGACAGCCGAACAAGAGACCCAGTACTTC.

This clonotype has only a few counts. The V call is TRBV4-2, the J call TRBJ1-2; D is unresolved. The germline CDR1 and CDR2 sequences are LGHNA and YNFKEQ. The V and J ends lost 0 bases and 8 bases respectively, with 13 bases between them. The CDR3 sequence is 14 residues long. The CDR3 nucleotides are TGTGCCAGCAGCCAAGAATCTAGACCTCGAGGCTACACCTTC. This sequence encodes CASSQESRPRGYTF.

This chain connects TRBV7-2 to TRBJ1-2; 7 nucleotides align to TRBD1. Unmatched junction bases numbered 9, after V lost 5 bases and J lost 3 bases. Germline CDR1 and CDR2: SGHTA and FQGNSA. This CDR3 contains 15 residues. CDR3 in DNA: TGTGCCAGCAGCCCCGACAGGGAGGGGGACTATGGCTACACCTTC. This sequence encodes CASSPDREGDYGYTF.

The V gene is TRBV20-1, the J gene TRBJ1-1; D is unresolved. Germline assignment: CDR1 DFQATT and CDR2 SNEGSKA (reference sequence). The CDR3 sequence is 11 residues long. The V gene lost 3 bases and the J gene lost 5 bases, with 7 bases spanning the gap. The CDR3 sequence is CSASRRTEAFF. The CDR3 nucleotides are TGCAGTGCTAGTCGTAGAACTGAAGCTTTCTTT.

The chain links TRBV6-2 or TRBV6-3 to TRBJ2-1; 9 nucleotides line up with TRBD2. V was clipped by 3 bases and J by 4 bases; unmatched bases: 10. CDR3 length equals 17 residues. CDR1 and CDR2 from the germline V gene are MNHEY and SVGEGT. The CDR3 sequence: CASSYEIGGGVYNEQFF. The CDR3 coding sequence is TGTGCCAGCAGTTATGAGATAGGCGGGGGGGTTTACAATGAGCAGTTCTTC.

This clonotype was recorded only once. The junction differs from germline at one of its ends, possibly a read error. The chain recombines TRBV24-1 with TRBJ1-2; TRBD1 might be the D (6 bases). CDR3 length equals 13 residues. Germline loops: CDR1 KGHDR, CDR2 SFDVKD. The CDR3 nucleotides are TGTGCCGCCAGTGTGGGGGCGAGGGATGGCTACACCTTC. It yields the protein CAASVGARDGYTF.

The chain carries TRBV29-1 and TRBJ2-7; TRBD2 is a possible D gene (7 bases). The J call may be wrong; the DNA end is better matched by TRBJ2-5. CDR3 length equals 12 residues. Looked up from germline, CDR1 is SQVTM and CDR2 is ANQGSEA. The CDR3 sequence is CSGEGERETQYF. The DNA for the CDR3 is TGCAGCGGGGAGGGGGAAAGGGAGACCCAGTACTTC.

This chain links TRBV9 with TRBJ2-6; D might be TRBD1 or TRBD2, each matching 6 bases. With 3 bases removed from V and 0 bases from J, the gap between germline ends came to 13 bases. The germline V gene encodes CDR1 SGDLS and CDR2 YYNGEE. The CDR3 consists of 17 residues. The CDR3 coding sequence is TGTGCCAGCAGCGAGGGGGGAGGCCCCTCTGGGGCCAACGTCCTGACTTTC. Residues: CASSEGGGPSGANVLTF.